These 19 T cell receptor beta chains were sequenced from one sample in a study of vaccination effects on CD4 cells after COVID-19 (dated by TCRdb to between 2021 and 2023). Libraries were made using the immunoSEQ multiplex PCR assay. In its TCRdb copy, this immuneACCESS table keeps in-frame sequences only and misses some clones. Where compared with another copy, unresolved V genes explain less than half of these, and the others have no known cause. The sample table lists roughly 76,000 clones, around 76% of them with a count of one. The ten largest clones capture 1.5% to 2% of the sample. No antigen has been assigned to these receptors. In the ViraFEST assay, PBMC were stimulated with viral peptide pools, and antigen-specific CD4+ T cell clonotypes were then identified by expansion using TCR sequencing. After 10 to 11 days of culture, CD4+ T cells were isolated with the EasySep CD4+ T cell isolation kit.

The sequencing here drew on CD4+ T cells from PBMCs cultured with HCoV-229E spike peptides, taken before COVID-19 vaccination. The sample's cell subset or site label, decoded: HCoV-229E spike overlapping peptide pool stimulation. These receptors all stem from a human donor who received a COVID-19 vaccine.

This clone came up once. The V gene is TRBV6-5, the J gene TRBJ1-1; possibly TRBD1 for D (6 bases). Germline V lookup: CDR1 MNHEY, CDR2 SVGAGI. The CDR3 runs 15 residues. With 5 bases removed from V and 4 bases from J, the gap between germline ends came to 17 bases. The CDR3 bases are TGTGCCAGCAGTCCGAGACAGGCGAGGGTCACTGAAGCTTTCTTT. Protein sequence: CASSPRQARVTEAFF.

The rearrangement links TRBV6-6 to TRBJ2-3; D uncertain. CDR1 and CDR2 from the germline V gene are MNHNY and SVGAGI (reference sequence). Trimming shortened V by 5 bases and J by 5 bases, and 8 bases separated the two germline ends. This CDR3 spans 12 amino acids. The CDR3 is CASSLPGDTQYF. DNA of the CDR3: TGTGCCAGCAGTCTACCGGGAGATACGCAGTATTTT.

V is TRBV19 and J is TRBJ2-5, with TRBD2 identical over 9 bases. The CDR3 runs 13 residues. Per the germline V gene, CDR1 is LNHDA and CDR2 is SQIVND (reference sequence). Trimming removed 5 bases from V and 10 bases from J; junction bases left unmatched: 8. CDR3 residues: CASSSGTSRIQYF. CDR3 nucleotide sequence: TGTGCCAGTAGTTCGGGGACTAGCAGGATCCAGTACTTC.

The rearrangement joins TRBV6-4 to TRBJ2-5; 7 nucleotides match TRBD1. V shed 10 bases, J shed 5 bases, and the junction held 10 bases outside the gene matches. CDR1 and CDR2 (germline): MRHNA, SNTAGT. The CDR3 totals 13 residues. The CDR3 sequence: CATAPTGTETQYF. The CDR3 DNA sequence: TGTGCCACAGCCCCGACAGGGACGGAGACCCAGTACTTC.

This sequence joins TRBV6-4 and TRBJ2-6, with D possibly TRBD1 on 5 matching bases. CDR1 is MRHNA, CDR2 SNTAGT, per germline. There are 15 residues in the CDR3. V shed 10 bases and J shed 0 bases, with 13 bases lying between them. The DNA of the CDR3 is TGTGCCAACCAGACAGTTTACTCTGGGGCCAACGTCCTGACTTTC. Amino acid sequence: CANQTVYSGANVLTF.

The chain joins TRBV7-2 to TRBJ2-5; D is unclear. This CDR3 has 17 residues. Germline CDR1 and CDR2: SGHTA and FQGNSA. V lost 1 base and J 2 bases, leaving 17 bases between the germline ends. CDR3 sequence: CASSLVGFLDFQETQYF. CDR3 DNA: TGTGCCAGCAGCTTAGTCGGCTTCCTGGATTTTCAAGAGACCCAGTACTTC.

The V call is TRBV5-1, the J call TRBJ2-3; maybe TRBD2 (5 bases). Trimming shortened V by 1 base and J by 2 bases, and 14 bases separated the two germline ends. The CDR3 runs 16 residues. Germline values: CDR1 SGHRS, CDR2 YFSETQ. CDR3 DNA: TGCGCCAGCAGCTTGTCTAGCACCCCTCCCACAGATACGCAGTATTTT. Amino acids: CASSLSSTPPTDTQYF.

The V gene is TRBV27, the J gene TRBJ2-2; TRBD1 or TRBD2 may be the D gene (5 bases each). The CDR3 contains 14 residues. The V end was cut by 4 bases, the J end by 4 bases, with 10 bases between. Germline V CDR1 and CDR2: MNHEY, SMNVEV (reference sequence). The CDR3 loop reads CASSSGLATGELFF. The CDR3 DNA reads TGTGCCAGCAGTTCGGGGCTGGCCACCGGGGAGCTGTTTTTT.

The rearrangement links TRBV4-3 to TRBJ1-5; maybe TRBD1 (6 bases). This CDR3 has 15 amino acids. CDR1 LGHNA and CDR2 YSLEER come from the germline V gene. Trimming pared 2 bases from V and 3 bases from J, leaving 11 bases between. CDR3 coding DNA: TGCGCCAGCAGCCAAAGTGGACAGCCCAATCAGCCCCAGCATTTT. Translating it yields CASSQSGQPNQPQHF.

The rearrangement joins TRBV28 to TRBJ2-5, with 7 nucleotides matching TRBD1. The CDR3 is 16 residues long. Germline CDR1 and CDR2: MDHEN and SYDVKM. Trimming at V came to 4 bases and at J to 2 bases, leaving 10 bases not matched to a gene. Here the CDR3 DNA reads TGTGCCAGCAGTTATAGTGTACAGGGGTTACAAGAGACCCAGTACTTC. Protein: CASSYSVQGLQETQYF.

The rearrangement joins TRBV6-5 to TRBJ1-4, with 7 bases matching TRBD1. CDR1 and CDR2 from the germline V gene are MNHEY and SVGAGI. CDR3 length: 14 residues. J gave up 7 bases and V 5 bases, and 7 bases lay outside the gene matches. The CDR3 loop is CASSLTGISEKLFF. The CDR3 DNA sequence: TGTGCCAGCAGTCTGACAGGGATTAGTGAAAAACTGTTTTTT.

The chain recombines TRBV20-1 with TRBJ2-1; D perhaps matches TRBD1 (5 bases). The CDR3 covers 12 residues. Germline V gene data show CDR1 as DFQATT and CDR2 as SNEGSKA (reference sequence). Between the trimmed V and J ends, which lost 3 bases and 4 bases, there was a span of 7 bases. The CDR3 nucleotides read TGCAGTGCTAGTCGACAGTACAATGAGCAGTTCTTC. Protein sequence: CSASRQYNEQFF.

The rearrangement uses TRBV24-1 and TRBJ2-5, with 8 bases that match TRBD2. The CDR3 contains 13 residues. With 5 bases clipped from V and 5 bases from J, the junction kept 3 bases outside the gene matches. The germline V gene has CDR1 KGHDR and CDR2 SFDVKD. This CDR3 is CATSGGGLETQYF. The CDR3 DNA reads TGTGCCACCAGTGGCGGGGGGCTGGAGACCCAGTACTTC.

DNA for the CDR3: TGTGCCAGCAGCTTCGACAGGGGGCGTGAAAAACTGTTTTTT. It encodes CASSFDRGREKLFF. The rearrangement links TRBV5-4 to TRBJ1-4; 10 bases line up with TRBD1. The ends lost 2 bases at V and 7 bases at J; junction bases unmatched: 2. Per germline, CDR1 SGHNT and CDR2 YYREEE (reference sequence). This CDR3 is 14 amino acids long.

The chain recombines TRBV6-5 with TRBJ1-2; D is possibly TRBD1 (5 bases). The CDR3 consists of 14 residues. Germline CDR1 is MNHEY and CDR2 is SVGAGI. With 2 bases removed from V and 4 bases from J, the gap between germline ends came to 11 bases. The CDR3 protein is CASSYEQGPYGYTF. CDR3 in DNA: TGTGCCAGCAGTTACGAGCAGGGACCCTATGGCTACACCTTC.

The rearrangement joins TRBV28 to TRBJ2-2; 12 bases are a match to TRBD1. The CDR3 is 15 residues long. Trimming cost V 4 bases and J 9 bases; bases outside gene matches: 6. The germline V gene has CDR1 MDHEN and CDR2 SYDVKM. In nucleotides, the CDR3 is TGTGCCAGCAGTTCCCCGGGACAGGGGGCTTGGGAGCTGTTTTTT. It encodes CASSSPGQGAWELFF.

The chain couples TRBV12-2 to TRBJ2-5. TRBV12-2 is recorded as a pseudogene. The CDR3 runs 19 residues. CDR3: CASRLAESTTRTPRETQYF. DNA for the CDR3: TGTGCAAGTCGCTTAGCGGAGTCGACAACACGGACCCCGCGGGAGACCCAGTACTTC.

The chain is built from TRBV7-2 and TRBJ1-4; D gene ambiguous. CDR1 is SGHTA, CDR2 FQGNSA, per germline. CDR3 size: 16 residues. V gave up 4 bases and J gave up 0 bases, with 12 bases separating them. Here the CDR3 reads CASSSSLTATNEKLFF. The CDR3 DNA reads TGTGCCAGCAGCTCAAGCCTGACGGCAACTAATGAAAAACTGTTTTTT.

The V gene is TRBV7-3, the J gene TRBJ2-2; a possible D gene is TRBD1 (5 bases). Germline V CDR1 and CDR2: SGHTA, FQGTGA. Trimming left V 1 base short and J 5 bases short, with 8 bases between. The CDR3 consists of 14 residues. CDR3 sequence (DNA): TGTGCCAGCAGCTTAAACCCAGGGACCGGGGAGCTGTTTTTT. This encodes CASSLNPGTGELFF. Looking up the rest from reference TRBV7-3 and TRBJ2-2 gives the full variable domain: GAGVSQTPSNKVTEKGKYVELRCDPISGHTALYWYRQSLGQGPEFLIYFQGTGAADDSGLPNDRFFAVRPEGSVSTLKIQRTERGDSAVYLCASSLNPGTGELFFGEGSRLTVL.